This TCR beta chain was recovered during a study of sequential checkpoint blockade in melanoma. In the study overall: First-line arms were nivolumab then ipilimumab, or the reverse, randomized 1:1.

The CDR3 totals 14 residues. Germline-derived CDR1 and CDR2 are MGHRA and YSYEKL. V was trimmed by 0 bases and J by 1 base, leaving 6 bases between them. Sequencing was performed with immunoSEQ multiplex PCR; in TCRdb, only in-frame clones are kept and a portion is missing. The data contain fewer than 50,000 clones, about 88% of them seen just once; the ten biggest clones take up 9.5% to 15%. Treatment reported: randomized to nivolumab then ipilimumab (arm A) or the reverse (arm B). From thawed PBMCs, live CD3+CD8+ cells negative for CD19 and CD56 were sorted. The V gene is TRBV4-1, the J gene TRBJ1-1; TRBD1 is a possible D gene (5 bases). Material: CD8+ T cells sorted from blood (inferred from file names), obtained from a patient given nivolumab and ipilimumab in sequence. The clonotype comes from a human donor with melanoma. The CDR3 spells CASSQEGQNTEAFF. The CDR3 DNA reads as TGCGCCAGCAGCCAAGAAGGACAGAACACTGAAGCTTTCTTT.